The 18 T cell receptor beta chains listed next were all sequenced from one sample in a study of blood T cell repertoires in COVID-19 (dated by TCRdb to about 2020). The library relied on the immunoSEQ multiplex PCR assay. TCRdb limited this immuneACCESS table to in-frame rearrangements with V and J called. A share of clones is missing; checked studies link under half to unresolved V genes, and the rest is unexplained. Present in this sample are 150,000 to 200,000 clones, more than 75% of which were seen just once. Over 7.5% of the sample rests with the top ten. Sequenced material: peripheral blood. The receptors derive from an older woman with acute or convalescent COVID-19.

This CDR3 is CASGDSYNEQFF. DNA of the CDR3: TGTGCCAGCGGAGATTCCTACAATGAGCAGTTCTTC. The rearrangement joins TRBV6-5 to TRBJ2-1; no clear D gene. This CDR3 has 12 residues. The germline gives CDR1 MNHEY, CDR2 SVGAGI. The ends were cut back, 8 bases at V and 1 base at J, with 6 bases in the middle.

The genes are TRBV20-1 and TRBJ2-1; D gene uncertain. This CDR3 has 10 amino acids. V lost 6 bases and J lost 3, with 3 bases in between. The germline V gene encodes CDR1 DFQATT and CDR2 SNEGSKA (reference sequence). The CDR3 nucleotides are TGCAGTGCCCACTACAATGAGCAGTTCTTC. Translation gives CSAHYNEQFF.

The rearrangement links TRBV30 to TRBJ2-5; D possibly corresponds to TRBD2 (5 bases). This CDR3 is built from 12 residues. V lost 1 base and J lost 14, with 17 bases in between. The germline gives CDR1 GTSNPN, CDR2 SVGIG (reference sequence). The CDR3 loop is CAWSGAGDPHYF. The CDR3 DNA is TGTGCCTGGAGTGGGGCGGGTGACCCACATTACTTC. Full variable domain (missing parts from reference TRBV30 and TRBJ2-5): SQTIHQWPATLVQPVGSPLSLECTVEGTSNPNLYWYRQAAGRGLQLLFYSVGIGQISSEVPQNLSASRPQDRQFILSSKKLLLSDSGFYLCAWSGAGDPHYFGPGTRLLVL.

This clone was picked up a small number of times. The chain links TRBV21-1 to TRBJ1-5. TRBV21-1 is assigned pseudogene status. The CDR3 is 16 amino acids. The CDR3 sequence is CASSVAATDSNQPQHF. The DNA for the CDR3 is TGTGCCAGCAGCGTAGCAGCGACGGATAGCAATCAGCCCCAGCATTTT.

The chain couples TRBV9 to TRBJ2-5; 8 positions agree with TRBD2. The V segment lost 4 bases and the J segment 5 bases; nucleotides outside the gene matches: 10. This CDR3 spans 15 amino acids. Germline V gene lookup returns CDR1 SGDLS and CDR2 YYNGEE. CDR3: CASSLAAGAAETQYF. In DNA form, the CDR3 reads TGTGCCAGCAGCCTCGCAGCGGGAGCGGCGGAGACCCAGTACTTC.

This chain connects TRBV12-5 to TRBJ2-7; D is uncertain. Per the germline V gene, CDR1 is LGHNT and CDR2 is FRNRAP. This CDR3 is 13 amino acids long. Trimming cost V 6 bases and J 3 bases, with 12 bases left between them. The CDR3 DNA reads as TGTGCTAGTGGCCCCGGCAGCGTCTACGAGCAGTACTTC. Protein sequence: CASGPGSVYEQYF.

The chain couples TRBV14 to TRBJ2-7; the D gene is possibly TRBD1 (6 bases). Germline lookup yields CDR1 SGHDN and CDR2 FVKESK. Trimming took 2 bases from V and 1 from J, leaving 6 bases between them. This CDR3 region has 13 residues. CDR3 sequence reads: CASSQQGSYEQYF. The CDR3 DNA is TGTGCCAGCAGCCAACAGGGGTCCTACGAGCAGTACTTC.

The chain employs TRBV7-2 and TRBJ2-1, with 7 bases aligning to TRBD2. CDR3 length: 17 residues. Germline trimming cut 3 bases from V and 6 bases from J; bases unmatched to any gene: 14. Germline V gene sequence: CDR1 SGHTA, CDR2 FQGNSA. Here the CDR3 DNA reads TGTGCCAGCAGCTTCCGTGGGGCGGGAGTGATAGGCAATGAGCAGTTCTTC. Protein sequence: CASSFRGAGVIGNEQFF. Based on the CDR3 plus reference TRBV7-2 and TRBJ2-1, the full variable domain is GAGVSQSPSNKVTEKGKDVELRCDPISGHTALYWYRQSLGQGLEFLIYFQGNSAPDKSGLPSDRFSAERTGGSVSTLTIQRTQQEDSAVYLCASSFRGAGVIGNEQFFGPGTRLTVL.

V is TRBV5-1 and J is TRBJ2-2; D not certain. V was shortened by 6 bases and J by 2 bases, with 11 bases between the two germline ends. The CDR3 totals 14 residues. The germline V gene encodes CDR1 SGHRS and CDR2 YFSETQ. CDR3 nucleotides: TGCGCCAGCACCCCTTACAGAAACACCGGGGAGCTGTTTTTT. The encoded protein is CASTPYRNTGELFF.

The chain combines TRBV13 with TRBJ2-1; the match to TRBD2 covers 12 bases. The V gene end was trimmed by 5 bases and the J gene end by 7 bases; junction bases not matched to a gene: 6. This CDR3 has 15 residues. CDR1 is PRHDT, CDR2 FYEKMQ, per germline (reference sequence). The CDR3 loop reads CASSRPTSGRNEQFF. The CDR3 coding sequence is TGTGCCAGCAGCCGCCCCACTAGCGGGAGGAATGAGCAGTTCTTC.

This clone was counted once. This rearrangement joins TRBV5-1 to TRBJ1-6, with 8 bases fitting TRBD1. The CDR3 is 17 residues long. Germline CDR1 and CDR2: SGHRS and YFSETQ. The V segment lost 3 bases and the J segment 8 bases; nucleotides outside the gene matches: 13. The CDR3 reads CASSSYLGQGVDSPLHF. CDR3 sequence (DNA): TGCGCCAGCAGCTCTTACCTTGGACAGGGAGTGGATTCACCCCTCCACTTT.

The chain is built from TRBV19 and TRBJ2-1; TRBD1 matches 10 bases. Germline CDR1 is LNHDA and CDR2 is SQIVND (reference sequence). The CDR3 is 16 residues long. Trimming removed 3 bases from V and 5 bases from J; junction bases left unmatched: 7. The CDR3 DNA reads as TGTGCCAGTAGTATCCCGGGACAGGGGCCCAACAATGAGCAGTTCTTC. Translating gives CASSIPGQGPNNEQFF.

This chain joins TRBV25-1 and TRBJ2-5, with D unresolved. The CDR3 has 12 residues. Germline V gene lookup returns CDR1 MGHDK and CDR2 SYGVNS. The germline V and J ends were trimmed by 5 bases and 1 base, with 5 bases remaining between them. CDR3 nucleotide sequence: TGTGCCAGCAGTCTTTTCCAAGAGACCCAGTACTTC. Its translation is CASSLFQETQYF.

Notes on this clone: At one end, the junction sequence differs from germline, possibly due to a read error. This chain links TRBV15 with TRBJ1-2; possible D gene TRBD1, 5 bases. The germline V gene has CDR1 LNHNV and CDR2 YYDKDF (reference sequence). This CDR3 is built from 13 residues. The CDR3 bases are TGTGCCACCAGCAGAGATCGCAAGGGGTCCGAGCAGTTC. Translated: CATSRDRKGSEQF.

This clone was counted between two and nine times. The chain employs TRBV7-9 and TRBJ1-6; D not certain. The CDR3 consists of 15 residues. Germline assignment: CDR1 SEHNR and CDR2 FQNEAQ (reference sequence). The V gene lost 4 bases and the J gene lost 3 bases, with 10 bases spanning the gap. The CDR3 bases are TGTGCCAGCAGCTCCGACGGGAACTATAATTCACCCCTCCACTTT. Amino acid sequence: CASSSDGNYNSPLHF.

J is TRBJ2-7 and V is TRBV21-1; TRBD2 is the table's D call and was not checked against the DNA. TRBV21-1 is a recognized pseudogene. This CDR3 contains 15 residues. CDR3 residues: CASSKGPSVNYEQYF. The CDR3 DNA reads TGTGCCAGCAGCAAAGGGCCTAGCGTAAACTACGAGCAGTACTTC.

This sequence joins TRBV11-2 and TRBJ2-2; D remains unclear. Trimming left V 5 bases short and J 1 base short, with 14 bases between. The CDR3 runs 16 residues. Per the germline V gene, CDR1 is SGHAT and CDR2 is FQNNGV. The CDR3 protein is CASSPRSHRNTGELFF. The CDR3, as DNA: TGTGCCAGCAGCCCAAGGAGCCATCGGAACACCGGGGAGCTGTTTTTT.

This chain connects TRBV6-5 to TRBJ2-7; 10 nucleotides agree with TRBD1. The V segment lost 4 bases and the J segment 3 bases; nucleotides outside the gene matches: 0. The germline CDR1 and CDR2 sequences are MNHEY and SVGAGI. The CDR3 covers 13 residues. The DNA of the CDR3 is TGTGCCAGCAGTTGGGACAGGGGCTACGAGCAGTACTTC. Encoded protein: CASSWDRGYEQYF.